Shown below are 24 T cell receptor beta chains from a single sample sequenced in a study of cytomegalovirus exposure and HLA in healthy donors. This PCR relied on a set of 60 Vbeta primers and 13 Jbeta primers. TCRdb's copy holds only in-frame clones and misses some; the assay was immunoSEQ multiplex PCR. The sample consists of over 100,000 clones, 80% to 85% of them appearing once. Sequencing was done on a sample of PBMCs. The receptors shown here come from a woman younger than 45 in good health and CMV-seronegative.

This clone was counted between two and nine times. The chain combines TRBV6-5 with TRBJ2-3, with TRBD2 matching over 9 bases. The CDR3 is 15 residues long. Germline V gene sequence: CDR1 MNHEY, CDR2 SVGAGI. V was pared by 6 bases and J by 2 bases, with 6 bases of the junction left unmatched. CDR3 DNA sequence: TGTGCCAGCAGACCTTTAGCGGGAGTCACAGATACGCAGTATTTT. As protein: CASRPLAGVTDTQYF.

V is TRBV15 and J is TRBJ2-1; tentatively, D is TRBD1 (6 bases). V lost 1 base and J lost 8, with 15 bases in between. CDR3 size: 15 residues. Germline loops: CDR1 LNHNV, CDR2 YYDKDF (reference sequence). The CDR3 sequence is CATSRGQGSFDEQFF. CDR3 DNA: TGTGCCACCAGCAGAGGCCAGGGGTCGTTCGATGAGCAGTTCTTC.

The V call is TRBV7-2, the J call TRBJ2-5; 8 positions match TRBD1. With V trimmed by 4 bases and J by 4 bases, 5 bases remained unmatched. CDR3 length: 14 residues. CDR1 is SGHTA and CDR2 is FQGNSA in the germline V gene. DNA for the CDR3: TGTGCCAGCAGCTGGAATACAGGGGGAGAGACCCAGTACTTC. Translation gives CASSWNTGGETQYF.

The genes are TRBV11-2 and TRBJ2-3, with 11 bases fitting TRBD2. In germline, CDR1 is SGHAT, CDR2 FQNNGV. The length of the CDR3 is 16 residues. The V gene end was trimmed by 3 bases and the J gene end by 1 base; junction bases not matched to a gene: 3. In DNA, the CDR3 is TGTGCCAGCAGCTTGGGTAGCGGGAGGGGCACAGATACGCAGTATTTT. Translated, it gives CASSLGSGRGTDTQYF.

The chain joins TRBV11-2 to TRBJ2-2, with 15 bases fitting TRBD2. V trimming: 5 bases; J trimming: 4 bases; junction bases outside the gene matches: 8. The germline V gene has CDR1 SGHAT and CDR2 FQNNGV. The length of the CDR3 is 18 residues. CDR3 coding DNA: TGTGCCAGCAGCATCGGACTAGCGGGAGGGGAAGGCACCGGGGAGCTGTTTTTT. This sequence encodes CASSIGLAGGEGTGELFF.

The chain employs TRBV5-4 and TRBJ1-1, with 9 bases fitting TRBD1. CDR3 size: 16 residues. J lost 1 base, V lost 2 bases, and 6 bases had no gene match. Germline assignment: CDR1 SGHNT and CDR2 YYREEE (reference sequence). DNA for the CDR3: TGTGCCAGCAGCTTAACAGGGGGCGCAGGGAACACTGAAGCTTTCTTT. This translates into CASSLTGGAGNTEAFF.

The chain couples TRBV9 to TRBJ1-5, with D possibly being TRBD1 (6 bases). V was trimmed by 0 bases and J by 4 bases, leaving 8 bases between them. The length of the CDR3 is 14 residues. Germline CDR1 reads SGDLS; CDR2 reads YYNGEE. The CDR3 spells CASSVGQVNQPQHF. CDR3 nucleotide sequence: TGTGCCAGCAGCGTAGGACAGGTTAATCAGCCCCAGCATTTT.

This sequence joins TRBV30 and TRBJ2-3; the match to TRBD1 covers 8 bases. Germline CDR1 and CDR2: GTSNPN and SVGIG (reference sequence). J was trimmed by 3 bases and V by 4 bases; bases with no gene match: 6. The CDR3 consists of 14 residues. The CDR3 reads CAWNQGAKTDTQYF. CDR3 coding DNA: TGTGCCTGGAACCAGGGGGCAAAGACAGATACGCAGTATTTT.

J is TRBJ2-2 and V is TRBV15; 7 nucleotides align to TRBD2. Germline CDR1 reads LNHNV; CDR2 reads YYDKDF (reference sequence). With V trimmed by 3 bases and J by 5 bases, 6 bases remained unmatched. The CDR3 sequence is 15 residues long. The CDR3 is CATSRGEGSTGELFF. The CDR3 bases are TGTGCCACCAGCAGGGGGGAGGGGTCGACCGGGGAGCTGTTTTTT.

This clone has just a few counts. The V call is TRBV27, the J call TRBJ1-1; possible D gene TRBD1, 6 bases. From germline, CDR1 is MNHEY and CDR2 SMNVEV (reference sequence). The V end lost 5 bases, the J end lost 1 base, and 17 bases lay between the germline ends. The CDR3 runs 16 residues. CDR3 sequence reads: CASSPTGGAPNTEAFF. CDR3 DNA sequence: TGTGCCAGCAGTCCTACGGGGGGGGCACCGAACACTGAAGCTTTCTTT.

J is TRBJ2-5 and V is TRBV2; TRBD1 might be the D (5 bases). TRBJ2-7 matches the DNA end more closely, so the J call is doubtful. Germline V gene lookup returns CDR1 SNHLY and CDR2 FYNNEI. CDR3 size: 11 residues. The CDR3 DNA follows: TGTGCCAGCAGTGTGGGGCACGAGCAGTACTTC. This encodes CASSVGHEQYF.

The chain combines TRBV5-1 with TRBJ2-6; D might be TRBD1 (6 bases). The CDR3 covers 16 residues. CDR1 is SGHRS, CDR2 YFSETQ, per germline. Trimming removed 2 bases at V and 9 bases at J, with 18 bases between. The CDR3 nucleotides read TGCGCCAGCAGCTTCTCCGACAGGCGAAGTGACAACGTCCTGACTTTC. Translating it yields CASSFSDRRSDNVLTF.

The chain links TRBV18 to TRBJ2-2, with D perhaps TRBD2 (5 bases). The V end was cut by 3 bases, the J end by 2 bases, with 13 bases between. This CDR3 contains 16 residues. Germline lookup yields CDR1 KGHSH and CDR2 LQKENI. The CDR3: CASSPQLRANTGELFF. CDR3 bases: TGTGCCAGCTCACCGCAGTTGCGGGCAAACACCGGGGAGCTGTTTTTT.

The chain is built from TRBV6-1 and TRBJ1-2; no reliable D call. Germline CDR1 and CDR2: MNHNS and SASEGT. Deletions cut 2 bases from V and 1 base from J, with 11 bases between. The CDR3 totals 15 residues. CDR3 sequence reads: CASSEILSINYGYTF. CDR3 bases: TGTGCCAGCAGTGAAATTCTGTCTATTAACTATGGCTACACCTTC.

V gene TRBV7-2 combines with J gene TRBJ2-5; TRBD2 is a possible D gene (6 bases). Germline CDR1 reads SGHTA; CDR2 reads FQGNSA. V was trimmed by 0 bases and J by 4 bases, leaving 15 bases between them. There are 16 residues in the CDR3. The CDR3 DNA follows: TGTGCCAGCAGCTTAGCGCTAATGGAGGGGAGAGAGACCCAGTACTTC. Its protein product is CASSLALMEGRETQYF.

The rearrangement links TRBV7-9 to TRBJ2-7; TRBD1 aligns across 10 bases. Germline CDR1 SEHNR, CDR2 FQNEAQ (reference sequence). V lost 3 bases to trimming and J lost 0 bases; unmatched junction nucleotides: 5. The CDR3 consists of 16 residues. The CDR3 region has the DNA TGTGCCAGCAGCTTCGACAGGGGGCCGAGCTCCTACGAGCAGTACTTC. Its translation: CASSFDRGPSSYEQYF.

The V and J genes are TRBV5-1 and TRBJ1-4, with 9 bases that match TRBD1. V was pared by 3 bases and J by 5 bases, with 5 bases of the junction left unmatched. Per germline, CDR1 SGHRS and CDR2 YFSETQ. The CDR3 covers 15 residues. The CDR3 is CASSSDRGDNEKLFF. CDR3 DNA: TGCGCCAGCAGCTCGGACAGGGGCGACAATGAAAAACTGTTTTTT.

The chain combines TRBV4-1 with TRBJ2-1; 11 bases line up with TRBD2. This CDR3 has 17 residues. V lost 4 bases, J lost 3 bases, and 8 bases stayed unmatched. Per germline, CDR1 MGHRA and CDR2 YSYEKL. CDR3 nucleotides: TGCGCCAGCAGCCCCAGATCGACTAGCGGGGACTACAATGAGCAGTTCTTC. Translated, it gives CASSPRSTSGDYNEQFF.

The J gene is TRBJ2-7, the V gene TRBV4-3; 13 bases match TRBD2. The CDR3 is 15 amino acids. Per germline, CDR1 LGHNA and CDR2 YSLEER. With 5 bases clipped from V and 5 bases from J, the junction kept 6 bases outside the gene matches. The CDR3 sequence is CASSSRLAGGNEQYF. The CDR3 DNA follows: TGCGCCAGCAGCTCCCGACTAGCGGGAGGAAACGAGCAGTACTTC.

The CDR3 is CASTSTQGLHEQYF. CDR3 nucleotides: TGTGCCAGCACCAGCACTCAGGGGCTTCACGAGCAGTACTTC. This sequence joins TRBV6-1 and TRBJ2-7; D is perhaps TRBD1 (6 bases). Germline CDR1 MNHNS, CDR2 SASEGT. There are 14 residues in the CDR3. Trimming pared 7 bases from V and 5 bases from J, leaving 18 bases between.

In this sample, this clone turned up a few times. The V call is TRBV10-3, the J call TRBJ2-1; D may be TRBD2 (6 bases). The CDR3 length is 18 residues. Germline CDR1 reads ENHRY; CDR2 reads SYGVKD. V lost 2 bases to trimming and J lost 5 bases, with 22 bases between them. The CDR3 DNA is TGTGCCATCAGTGAGCCCGGGGTAGCGGAGGGGCCACACAATGAGCAGTTCTTC. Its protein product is CAISEPGVAEGPHNEQFF.

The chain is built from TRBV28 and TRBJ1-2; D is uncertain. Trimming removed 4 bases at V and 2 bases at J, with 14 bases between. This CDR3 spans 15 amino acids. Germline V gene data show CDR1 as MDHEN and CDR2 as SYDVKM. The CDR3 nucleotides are TGTGCCAGCAGTTCCCCATTAGACGGGAACTATGGCTACACCTTC. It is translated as CASSSPLDGNYGYTF.

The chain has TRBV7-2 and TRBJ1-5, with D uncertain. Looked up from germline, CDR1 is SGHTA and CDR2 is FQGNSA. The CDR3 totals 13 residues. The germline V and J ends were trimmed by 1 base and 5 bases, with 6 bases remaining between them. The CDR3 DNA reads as TGTGCCAGCAGCTTAGGAGCCGATCAGCCCCAGCATTTT. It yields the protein CASSLGADQPQHF.

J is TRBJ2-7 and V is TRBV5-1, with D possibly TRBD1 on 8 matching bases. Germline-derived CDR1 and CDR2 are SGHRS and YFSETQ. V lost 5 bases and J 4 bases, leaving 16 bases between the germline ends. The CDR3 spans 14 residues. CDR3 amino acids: CASSELQGGYEQYF. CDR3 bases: TGCGCCAGCAGTGAGTTACAGGGGGGGTACGAGCAGTACTTC.